This entry is about one TCR beta chain. Antigen unknown. Generated by immunoSEQ multiplex PCR, the TCRdb table keeps only in-frame clones and is missing some. The top ten hold approximately 10% of the sample, which has 70,000 to 85,000 clones, approximately 95% seen once. This sample stems from a study of OX40 agonist ivuxolimab in advanced cancers. The overall study: The patients' treatment was ivuxolimab, an agonistic anti-OX40 (CD134) antibody. Partial responses were observed in three patients, of whom one had hepatocellular carcinoma and two had cutaneous melanoma. Whole-study findings and limits: Compared with CD4+, CD8+ T cells on average had more expanded clones.

This CDR3 contains 16 residues. The junction had 6 bases not matched to a gene; V was cut back by 0 bases and J by 3 bases. Per germline, CDR1 SGDLS and CDR2 YYNGEE. The gene calls are TRBV9 and TRBJ2-1, with 7 bases matching TRBD2. This sequence originates from an adult with an advanced solid tumor such as melanoma, head and neck, liver or kidney cancer. The sample consisted of CD4+ or CD8+ T cells sorted from blood, taken in a trial of the OX40 agonist ivuxolimab. Here the CDR3 reads CASSVDGGSDYNEQFF. CDR3 sequence (DNA): TGTGCCAGCAGCGTAGACGGCGGGAGCGACTACAATGAGCAGTTCTTC.